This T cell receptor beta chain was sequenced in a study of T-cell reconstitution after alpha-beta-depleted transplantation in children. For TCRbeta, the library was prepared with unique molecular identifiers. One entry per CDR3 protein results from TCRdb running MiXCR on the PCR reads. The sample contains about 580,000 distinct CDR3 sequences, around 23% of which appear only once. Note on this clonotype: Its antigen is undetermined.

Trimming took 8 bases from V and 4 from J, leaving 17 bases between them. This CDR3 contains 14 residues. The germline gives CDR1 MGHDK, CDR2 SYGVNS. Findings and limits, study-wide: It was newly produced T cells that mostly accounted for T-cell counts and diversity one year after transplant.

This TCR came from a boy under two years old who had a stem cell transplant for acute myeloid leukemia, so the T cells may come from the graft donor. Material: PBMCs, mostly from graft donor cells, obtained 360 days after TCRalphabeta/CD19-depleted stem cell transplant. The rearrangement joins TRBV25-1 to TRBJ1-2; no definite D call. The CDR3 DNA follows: TGTGCCAGCGTAGGGCCGCTGTTTAGCTATGGCTACACCTTC. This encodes CASVGPLFSYGYTF.